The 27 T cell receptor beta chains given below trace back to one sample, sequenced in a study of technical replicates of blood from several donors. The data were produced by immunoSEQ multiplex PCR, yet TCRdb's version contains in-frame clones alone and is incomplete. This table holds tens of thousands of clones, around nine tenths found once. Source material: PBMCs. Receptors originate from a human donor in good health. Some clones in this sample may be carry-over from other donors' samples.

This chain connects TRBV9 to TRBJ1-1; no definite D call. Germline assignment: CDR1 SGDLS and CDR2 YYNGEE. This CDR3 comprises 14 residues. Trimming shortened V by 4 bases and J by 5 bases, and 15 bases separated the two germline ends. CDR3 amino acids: CASSREDRLTEAFF. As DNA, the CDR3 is TGTGCCAGCAGCAGGGAGGACCGACTTACTGAAGCTTTCTTT.

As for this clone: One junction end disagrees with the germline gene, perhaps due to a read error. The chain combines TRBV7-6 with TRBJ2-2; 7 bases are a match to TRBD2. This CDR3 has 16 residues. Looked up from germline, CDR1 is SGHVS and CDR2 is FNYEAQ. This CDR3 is CASSLAVQGGLGELFF. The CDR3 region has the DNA TGTGCCAGCAGCCTAGCGGTTCAGGGAGGTCTCGGGGAGCTGTTTTTT.

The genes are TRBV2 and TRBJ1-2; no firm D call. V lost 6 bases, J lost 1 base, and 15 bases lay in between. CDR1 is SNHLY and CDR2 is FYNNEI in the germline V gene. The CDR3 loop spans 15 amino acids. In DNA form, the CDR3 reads TGTGCCAGCAGCCACGGAGGCGCGGTTAACTATGGCTACACCTTC. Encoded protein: CASSHGGAVNYGYTF.

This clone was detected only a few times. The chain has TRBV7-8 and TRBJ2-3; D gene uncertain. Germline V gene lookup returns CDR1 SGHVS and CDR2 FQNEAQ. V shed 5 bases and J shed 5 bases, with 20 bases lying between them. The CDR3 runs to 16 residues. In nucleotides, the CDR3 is TGTGCCAGCAGCGGGCCCCGTCGATTTAGTCAAGATACGCAGTATTTT. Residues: CASSGPRRFSQDTQYF.

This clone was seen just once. CDR3 sequence reads: CASSPGPPSRGNTEAFF. The CDR3 bases are TGTGCCAGCAGCCCCGGCCCCCCCTCGCGGGGGAACACTGAAGCTTTCTTT. The chain is built from TRBV7-3 and TRBJ1-1; no clear D. Germline V gene lookup returns CDR1 SGHTA and CDR2 FQGTGA. The V gene lost 5 bases and the J gene lost 1 base, with 20 bases spanning the gap. The CDR3 runs 17 residues.

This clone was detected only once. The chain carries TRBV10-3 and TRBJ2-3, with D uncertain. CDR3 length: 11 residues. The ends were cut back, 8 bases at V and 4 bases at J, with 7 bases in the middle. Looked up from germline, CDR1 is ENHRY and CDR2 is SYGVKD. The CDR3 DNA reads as TGTGCCATCCTTCGGGCAGATACGCAGTATTTT. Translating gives CAILRADTQYF.

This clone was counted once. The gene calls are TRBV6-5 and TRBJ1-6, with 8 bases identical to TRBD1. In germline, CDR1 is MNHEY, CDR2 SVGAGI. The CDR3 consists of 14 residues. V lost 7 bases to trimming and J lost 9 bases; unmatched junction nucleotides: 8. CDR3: CASNAGTGSSPLHF. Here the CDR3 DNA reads TGTGCCAGCAACGCCGGGACAGGCAGTTCACCCCTCCACTTT.

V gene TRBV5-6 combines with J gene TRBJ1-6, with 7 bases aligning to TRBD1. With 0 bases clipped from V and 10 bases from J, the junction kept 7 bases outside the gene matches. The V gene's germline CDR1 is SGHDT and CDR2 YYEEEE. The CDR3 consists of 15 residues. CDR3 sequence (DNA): TGTGCCAGCAGCTTGGTCGGAGGGGGCAACTCACCCCTCCACTTT. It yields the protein CASSLVGGGNSPLHF.

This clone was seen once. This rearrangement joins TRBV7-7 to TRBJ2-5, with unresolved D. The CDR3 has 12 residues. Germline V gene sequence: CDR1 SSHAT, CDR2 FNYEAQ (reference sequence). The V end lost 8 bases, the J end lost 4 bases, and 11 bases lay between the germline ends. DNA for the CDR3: TGTGCCAGCGGTAGTAAACGAGAGACCCAGTACTTC. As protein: CASGSKRETQYF.

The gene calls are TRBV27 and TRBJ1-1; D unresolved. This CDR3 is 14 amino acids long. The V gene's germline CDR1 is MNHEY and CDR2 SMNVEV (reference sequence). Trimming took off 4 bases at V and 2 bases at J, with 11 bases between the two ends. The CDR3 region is CASSSYPGNTEAFF. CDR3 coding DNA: TGTGCCAGCAGTTCCTATCCAGGCAACACTGAAGCTTTCTTT.

The DNA of the CDR3 is TGTGCCAGCAGGGTGACCGGGGTCTCCTACGAGCAGTACTTC. This gives the protein CASRVTGVSYEQYF. The chain has TRBV6-1 and TRBJ2-7; the D gene is possibly TRBD2 (5 bases). V lost 6 bases and J 0 bases, leaving 12 bases between the germline ends. CDR1 is MNHNS, CDR2 SASEGT, per germline. The CDR3 spans 14 residues.

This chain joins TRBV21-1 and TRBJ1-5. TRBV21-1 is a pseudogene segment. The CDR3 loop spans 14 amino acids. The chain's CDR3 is CASSSRLSDQPQHF. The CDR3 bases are TGTGCCAGCAGCTCCCGACTCTCCGATCAGCCCCAGCATTTT.

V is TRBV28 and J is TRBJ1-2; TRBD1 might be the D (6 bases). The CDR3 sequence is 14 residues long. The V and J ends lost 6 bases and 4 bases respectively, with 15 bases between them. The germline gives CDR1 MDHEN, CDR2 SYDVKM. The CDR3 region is CASSSGAVSYGYTF. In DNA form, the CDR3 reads TGTGCCAGCAGCTCAGGGGCGGTATCCTATGGCTACACCTTC.

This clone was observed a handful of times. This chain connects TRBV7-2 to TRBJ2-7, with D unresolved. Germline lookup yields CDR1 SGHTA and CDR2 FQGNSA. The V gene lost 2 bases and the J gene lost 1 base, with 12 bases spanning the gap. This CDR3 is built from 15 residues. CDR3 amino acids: CASSLSAFVSYEQYF. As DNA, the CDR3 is TGTGCCAGCAGCTTATCTGCGTTTGTATCCTACGAGCAGTACTTC.

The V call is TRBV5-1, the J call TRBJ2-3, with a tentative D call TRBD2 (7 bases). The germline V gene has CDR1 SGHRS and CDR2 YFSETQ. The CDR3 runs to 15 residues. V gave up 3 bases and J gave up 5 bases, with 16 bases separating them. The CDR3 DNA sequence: TGCGCCAGCAGCTCGAGGGGGGGCCGGGTAGATACGCAGTATTTT. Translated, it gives CASSSRGGRVDTQYF.

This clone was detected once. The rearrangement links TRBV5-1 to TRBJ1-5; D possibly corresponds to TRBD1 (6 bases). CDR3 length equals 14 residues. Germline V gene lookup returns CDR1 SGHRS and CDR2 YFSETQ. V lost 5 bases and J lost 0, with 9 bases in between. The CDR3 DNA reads TGCGCCAGCAGTTCAGGGGATAGCAATCAGCCCCAGCATTTT. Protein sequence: CASSSGDSNQPQHF.

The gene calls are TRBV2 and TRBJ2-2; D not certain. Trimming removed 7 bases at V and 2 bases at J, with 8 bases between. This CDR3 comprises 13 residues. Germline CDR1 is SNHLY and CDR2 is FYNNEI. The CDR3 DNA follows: TGTGCCAGCACACTTAGAAACACCGGGGAGCTGTTTTTT. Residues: CASTLRNTGELFF.

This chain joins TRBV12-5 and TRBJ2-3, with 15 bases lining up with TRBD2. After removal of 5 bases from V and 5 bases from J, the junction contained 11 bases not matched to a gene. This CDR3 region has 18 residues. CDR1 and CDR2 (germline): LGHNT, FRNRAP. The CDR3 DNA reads TGTGCTAGTGGTCCACCGGGACTAGCGGGAGGCAAATTAGATACGCAGTATTTT. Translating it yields CASGPPGLAGGKLDTQYF.

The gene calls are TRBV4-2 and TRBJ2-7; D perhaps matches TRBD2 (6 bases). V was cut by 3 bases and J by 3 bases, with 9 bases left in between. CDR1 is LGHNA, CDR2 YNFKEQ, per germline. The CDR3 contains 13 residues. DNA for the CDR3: TGTGCCAGCAGCCATGGCGGGAACTACGAGCAGTACTTC. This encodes CASSHGGNYEQYF.

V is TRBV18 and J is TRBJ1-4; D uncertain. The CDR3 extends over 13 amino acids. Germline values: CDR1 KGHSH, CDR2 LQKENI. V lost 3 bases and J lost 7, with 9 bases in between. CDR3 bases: TGTGCCAGCTCACCCCCGCCGGGTGAAAAACTGTTTTTT. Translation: CASSPPPGEKLFF.

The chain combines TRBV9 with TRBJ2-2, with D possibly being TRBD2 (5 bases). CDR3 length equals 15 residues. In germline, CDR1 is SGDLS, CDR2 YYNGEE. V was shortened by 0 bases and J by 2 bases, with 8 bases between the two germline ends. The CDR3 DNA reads TGTGCCAGCAGCGTAGTGTCTAGCAACACCGGGGAGCTGTTTTTT. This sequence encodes CASSVVSSNTGELFF.

The DNA for the CDR3 is TGCGCCAGCAGCCAAGGGACTGGGGCCTACAATGAGCAGTTCTTC. Protein: CASSQGTGAYNEQFF. The chain employs TRBV4-3 and TRBJ2-1; maybe TRBD2 (5 bases). The CDR3 runs 15 residues. Trimming removed 1 base from V and 2 bases from J, with 9 bases in between. Germline values: CDR1 LGHNA, CDR2 YSLEER.

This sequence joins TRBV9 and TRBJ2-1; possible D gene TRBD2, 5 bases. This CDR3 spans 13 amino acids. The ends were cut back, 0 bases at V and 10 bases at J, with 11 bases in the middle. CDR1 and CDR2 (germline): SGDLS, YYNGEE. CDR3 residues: CASSVDEREEQFF. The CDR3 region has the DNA TGTGCCAGCAGCGTAGACGAGAGGGAGGAGCAGTTCTTC.

CDR3 sequence reads: CASSLPAGGHETQYF. CDR3 coding DNA: TGTGCCAGCAGCTTACCAGCGGGGGGGCACGAGACCCAGTACTTC. The chain is built from TRBV7-9 and TRBJ2-5; TRBD2 aligns across 10 bases. J lost 5 bases, V lost 2 bases, and 5 bases had no gene match. This CDR3 has 15 amino acids. CDR1 SEHNR and CDR2 FQNEAQ come from the germline V gene (reference sequence).

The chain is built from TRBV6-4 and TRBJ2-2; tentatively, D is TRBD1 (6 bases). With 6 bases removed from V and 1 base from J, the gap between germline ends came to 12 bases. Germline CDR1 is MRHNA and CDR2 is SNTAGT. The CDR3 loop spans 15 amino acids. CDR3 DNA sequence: TGTGCCAGCAGCCCCGCAGGGGAGAACACCGGGGAGCTGTTTTTT. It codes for CASSPAGENTGELFF.

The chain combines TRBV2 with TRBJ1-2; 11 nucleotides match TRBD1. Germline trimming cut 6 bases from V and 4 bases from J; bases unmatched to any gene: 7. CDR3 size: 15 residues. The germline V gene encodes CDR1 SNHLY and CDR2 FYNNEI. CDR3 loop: CASSQDRGRGYGYTF. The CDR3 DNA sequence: TGTGCCAGCAGCCAGGACAGGGGGCGCGGCTATGGCTACACCTTC.

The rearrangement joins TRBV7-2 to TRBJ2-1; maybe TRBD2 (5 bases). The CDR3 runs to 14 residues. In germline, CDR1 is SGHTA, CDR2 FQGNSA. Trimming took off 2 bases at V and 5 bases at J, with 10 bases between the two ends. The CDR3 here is CASSLMAGNNEQFF. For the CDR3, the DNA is TGTGCCAGCAGCTTAATGGCCGGGAACAATGAGCAGTTCTTC.